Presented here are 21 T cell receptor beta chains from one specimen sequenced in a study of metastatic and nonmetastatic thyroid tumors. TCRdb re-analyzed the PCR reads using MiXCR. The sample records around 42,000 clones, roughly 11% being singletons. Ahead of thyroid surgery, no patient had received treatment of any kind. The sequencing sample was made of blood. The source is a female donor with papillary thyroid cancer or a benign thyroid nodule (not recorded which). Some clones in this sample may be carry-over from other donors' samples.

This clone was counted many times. CDR3 coding DNA: TGTGCCTGCCGGGACACAGGGTCGCGTTCACCCCTCCACTTT. Encoded protein: CACRDTGSRSPLHF. The chain joins TRBV6-2 or TRBV6-3 to TRBJ1-6, with a tentative D call TRBD1 (6 bases). CDR1 is MNHEY and CDR2 is SVGEGT in the germline V gene. This CDR3 spans 14 amino acids. V lost 11 bases to trimming and J lost 9 bases, with 20 bases between them.

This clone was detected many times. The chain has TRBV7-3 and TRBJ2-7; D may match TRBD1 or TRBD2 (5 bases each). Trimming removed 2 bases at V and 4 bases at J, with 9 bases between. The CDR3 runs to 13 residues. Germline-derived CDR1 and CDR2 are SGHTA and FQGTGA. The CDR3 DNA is TGTGCCAGCAGCTTAGGGAGACAGTACGAGCAGTACTTC. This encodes CASSLGRQYEQYF.

Here the CDR3 reads CASSQPGQGARPLHF. CDR3 nucleotide sequence: TGTGCCAGCAGCCAGCCGGGACAGGGGGCAAGACCCCTCCACTTT. The chain employs TRBV3-1 and TRBJ1-6; TRBD1 agrees at 12 bases. Germline V gives CDR1 LGHDT, CDR2 YNNKEL (reference sequence). The CDR3 is 15 amino acids. V dropped 3 bases and J dropped 12; count of bases not matched to a gene: 6.

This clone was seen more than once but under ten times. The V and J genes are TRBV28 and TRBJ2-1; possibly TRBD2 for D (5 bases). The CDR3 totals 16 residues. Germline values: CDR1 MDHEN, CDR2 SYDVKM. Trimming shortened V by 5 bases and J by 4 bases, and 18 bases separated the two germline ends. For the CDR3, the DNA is TGTGCCAGCAGTGCCCATAGCTCTGAGGGATACAATGAGCAGTTCTTC. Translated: CASSAHSSEGYNEQFF. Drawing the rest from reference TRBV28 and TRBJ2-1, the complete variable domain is DVKVTQSSRYLVKRTGEKVFLECVQDMDHENMFWYRQDPGLGLRLIYFSYDVKMKEKGDIPEGYSVSREKKERFSLILESASTNQTSMYLCASSAHSSEGYNEQFFGPGTRLTVL.

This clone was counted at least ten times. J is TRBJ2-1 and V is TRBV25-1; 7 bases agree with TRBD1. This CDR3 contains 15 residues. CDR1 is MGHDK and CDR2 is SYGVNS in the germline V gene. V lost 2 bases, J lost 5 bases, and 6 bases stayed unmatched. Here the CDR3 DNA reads TGTGCCAGCAGTGAACCTCGGACAGGCGACAATGAGCAGTTCTTC. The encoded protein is CASSEPRTGDNEQFF.

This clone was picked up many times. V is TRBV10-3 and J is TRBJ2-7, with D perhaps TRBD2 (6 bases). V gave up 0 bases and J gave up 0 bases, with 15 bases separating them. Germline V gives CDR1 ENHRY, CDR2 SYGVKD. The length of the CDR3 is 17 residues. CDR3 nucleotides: TGTGCCATCAGTGAGTCAGGAGGGCTCCTGAGCTCCTACGAGCAGTACTTC. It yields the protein CAISESGGLLSSYEQYF.

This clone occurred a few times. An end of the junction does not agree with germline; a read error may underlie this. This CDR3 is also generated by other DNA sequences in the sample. The CDR3 loop is CASSSTGDVSNQPQHF. DNA of the CDR3: TGTGCCAGCAGCTCTACAGGGGACGTCAGCAATCAGCCTCAGCATTTT. The chain uses TRBV11-1 and TRBJ1-5, with 7 bases identical to TRBD1. The CDR3 sequence is 16 residues long. The germline CDR1 and CDR2 sequences are SGHAT and FQDESV (reference sequence).

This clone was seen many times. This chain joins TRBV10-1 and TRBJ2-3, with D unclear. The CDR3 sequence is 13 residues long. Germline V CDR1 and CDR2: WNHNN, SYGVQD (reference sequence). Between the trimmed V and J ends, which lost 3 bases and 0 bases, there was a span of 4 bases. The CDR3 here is CASSDASTDTQYF. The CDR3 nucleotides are TGCGCCAGCAGTGACGCCAGCACAGATACGCAGTATTTT.

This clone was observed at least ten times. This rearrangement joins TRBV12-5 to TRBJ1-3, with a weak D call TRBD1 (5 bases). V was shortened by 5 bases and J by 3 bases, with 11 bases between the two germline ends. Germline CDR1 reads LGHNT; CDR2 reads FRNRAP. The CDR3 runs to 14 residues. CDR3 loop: CASGGSGGGNTIYF. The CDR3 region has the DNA TGTGCTAGTGGTGGGTCTGGGGGTGGAAACACCATATATTTT. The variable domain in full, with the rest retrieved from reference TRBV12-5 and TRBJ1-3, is DARVTQTPRHKVTEMGQEVTMRCQPILGHNTVFWYRQTMMQGLELLAYFRNRAPLDDSGMPKDRFSAEMPDATLATLKIQPSEPRDSAVYFCASGGSGGGNTIYFGEGSWLTVV.

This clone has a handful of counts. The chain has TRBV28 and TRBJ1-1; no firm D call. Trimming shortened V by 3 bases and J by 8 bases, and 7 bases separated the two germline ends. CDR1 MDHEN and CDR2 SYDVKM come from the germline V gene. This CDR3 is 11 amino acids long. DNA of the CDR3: TGTGCCAGCAGTTTGGCTTGGGAAGCTTTCTTT. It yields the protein CASSLAWEAFF. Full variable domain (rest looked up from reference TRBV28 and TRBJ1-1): DVKVTQSSRYLVKRTGEKVFLECVQDMDHENMFWYRQDPGLGLRLIYFSYDVKMKEKGDIPEGYSVSREKKERFSLILESASTNQTSMYLCASSLAWEAFFGQGTRLTVV.

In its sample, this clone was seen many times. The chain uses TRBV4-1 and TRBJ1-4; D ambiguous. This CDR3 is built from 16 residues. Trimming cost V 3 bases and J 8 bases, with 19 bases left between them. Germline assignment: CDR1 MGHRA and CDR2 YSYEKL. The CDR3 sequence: CASSHSARSGREKLFF. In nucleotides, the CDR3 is TGCGCCAGCAGCCACTCGGCTAGGTCCGGGCGGGAAAAACTGTTTTTT.

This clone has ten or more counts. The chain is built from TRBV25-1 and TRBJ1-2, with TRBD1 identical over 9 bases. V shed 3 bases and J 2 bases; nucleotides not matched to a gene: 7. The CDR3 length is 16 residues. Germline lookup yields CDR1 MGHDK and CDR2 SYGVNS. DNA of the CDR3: TGTGCCAGCAGTGACTCCTCGGGACAGGGAAACTATGGCTACACCTTC. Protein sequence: CASSDSSGQGNYGYTF.

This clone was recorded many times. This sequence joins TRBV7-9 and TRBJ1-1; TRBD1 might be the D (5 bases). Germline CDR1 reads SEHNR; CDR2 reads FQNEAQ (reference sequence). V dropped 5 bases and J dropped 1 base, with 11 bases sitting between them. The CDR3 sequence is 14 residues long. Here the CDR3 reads CASSPRQKNTEAFF. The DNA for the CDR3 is TGTGCCAGCAGCCCTCGACAGAAGAACACTGAAGCTTTCTTT.

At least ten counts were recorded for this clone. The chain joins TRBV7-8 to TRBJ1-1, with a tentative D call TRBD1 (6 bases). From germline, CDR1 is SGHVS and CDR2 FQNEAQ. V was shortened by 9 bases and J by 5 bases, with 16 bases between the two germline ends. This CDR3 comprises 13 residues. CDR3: CASSPRGPTEAFF. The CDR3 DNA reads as TGTGCCAGTAGTCCCCGGGGGCCAACTGAAGCTTTCTTT.

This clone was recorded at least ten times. The CDR3 DNA sequence: TGCGCCAGCAGCTTGTTGCCAGATCCCGACTATGGCTACACCTTC. This codes for CASSLLPDPDYGYTF. This rearrangement joins TRBV5-1 to TRBJ1-2; D unresolved. The V and J ends lost 1 base and 3 bases respectively, with 13 bases between them. The germline CDR1 and CDR2 sequences are SGHRS and YFSETQ. CDR3 size: 15 residues.

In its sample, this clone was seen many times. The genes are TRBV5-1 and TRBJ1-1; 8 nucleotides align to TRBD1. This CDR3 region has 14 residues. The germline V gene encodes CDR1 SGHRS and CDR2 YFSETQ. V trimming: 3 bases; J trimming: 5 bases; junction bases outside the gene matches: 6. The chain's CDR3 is CASSSQGAKTEAFF. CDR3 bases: TGCGCCAGCAGCTCTCAGGGGGCAAAGACTGAAGCTTTCTTT.

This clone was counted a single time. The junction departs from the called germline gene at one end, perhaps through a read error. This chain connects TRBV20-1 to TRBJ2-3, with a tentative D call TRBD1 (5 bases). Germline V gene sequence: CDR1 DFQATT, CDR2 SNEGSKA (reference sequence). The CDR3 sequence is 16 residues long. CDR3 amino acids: CSASPPVGLMTDTQYF. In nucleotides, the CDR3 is TGCAGTGCTAGCCCCCCTGTGGGCCTAATGACAGATACGCAGTATTTC.

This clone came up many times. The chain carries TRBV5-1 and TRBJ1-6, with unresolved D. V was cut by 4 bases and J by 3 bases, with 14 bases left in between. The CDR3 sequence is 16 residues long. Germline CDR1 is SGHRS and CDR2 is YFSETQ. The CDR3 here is CASSQRAIVYNSPLHF. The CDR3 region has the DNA TGCGCCAGCAGCCAAAGGGCTATCGTCTATAATTCACCCCTCCACTTT. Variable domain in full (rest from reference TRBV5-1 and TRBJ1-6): KAGVTQTPRYLIKTRGQQVTLSCSPISGHRSVSWYQQTPGQGLQFLFEYFSETQRNKGNFPGRFSGRQFSNSRSEMNVSTLELGDSALYLCASSQRAIVYNSPLHFGNGTRLTVT.

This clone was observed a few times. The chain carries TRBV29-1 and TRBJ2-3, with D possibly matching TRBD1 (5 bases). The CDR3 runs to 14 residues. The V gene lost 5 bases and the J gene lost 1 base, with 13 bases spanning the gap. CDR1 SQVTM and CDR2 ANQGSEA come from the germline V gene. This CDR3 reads CSVLRYRCTDTQYF. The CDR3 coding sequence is TGCAGCGTTCTCCGGTACAGGTGCACAGATACGCAGTATTTT.

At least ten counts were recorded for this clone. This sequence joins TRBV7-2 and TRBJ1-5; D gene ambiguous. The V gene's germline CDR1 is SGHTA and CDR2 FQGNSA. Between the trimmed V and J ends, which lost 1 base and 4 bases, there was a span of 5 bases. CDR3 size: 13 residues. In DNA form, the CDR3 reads TGTGCCAGCAGCTTAGGCATTAATCAGCCCCAGCATTTT. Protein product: CASSLGINQPQHF.

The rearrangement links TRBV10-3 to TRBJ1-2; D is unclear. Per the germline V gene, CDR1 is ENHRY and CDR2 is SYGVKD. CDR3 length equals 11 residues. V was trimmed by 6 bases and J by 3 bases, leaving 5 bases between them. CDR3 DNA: TGTGCCATCAGCCAGTACTATGGCTACACCTTC. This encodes CAISQYYGYTF.